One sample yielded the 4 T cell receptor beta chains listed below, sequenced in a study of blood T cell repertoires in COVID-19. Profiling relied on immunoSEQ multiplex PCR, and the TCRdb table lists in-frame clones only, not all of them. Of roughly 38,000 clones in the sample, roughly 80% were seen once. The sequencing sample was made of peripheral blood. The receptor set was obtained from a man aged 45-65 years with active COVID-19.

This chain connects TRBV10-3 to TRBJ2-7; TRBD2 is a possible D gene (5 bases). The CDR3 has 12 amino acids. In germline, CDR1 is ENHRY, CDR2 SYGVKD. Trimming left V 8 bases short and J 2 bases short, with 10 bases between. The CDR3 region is CAIASGAYEQYF. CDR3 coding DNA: TGTGCCATCGCATCCGGGGCCTACGAGCAGTACTTC.

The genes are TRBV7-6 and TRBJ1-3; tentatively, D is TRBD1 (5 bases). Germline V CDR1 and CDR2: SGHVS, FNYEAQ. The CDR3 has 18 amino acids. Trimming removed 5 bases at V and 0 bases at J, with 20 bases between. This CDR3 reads CASSPQTQGWDSGNTIYF. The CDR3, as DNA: TGTGCCAGCAGCCCCCAAACGCAGGGTTGGGACTCTGGAAACACCATATATTTT.

Here the CDR3 reads CAISESIGSSGNTIYF. Here the CDR3 DNA reads TGTGCCATCAGTGAGTCGATTGGTAGCTCTGGAAACACCATATATTTT. The chain employs TRBV10-3 and TRBJ1-3; unclear D gene. The CDR3 extends over 16 amino acids. The V gene's germline CDR1 is ENHRY and CDR2 SYGVKD. Trimming pared 0 bases from V and 0 bases from J, leaving 9 bases between.

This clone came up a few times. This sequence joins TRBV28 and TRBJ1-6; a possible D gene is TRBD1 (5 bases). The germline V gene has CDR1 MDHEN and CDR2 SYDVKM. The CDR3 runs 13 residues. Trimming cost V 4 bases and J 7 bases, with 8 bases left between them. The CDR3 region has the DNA TGTGCCAGCAGTTACAGGAGAAATTCACCCCTCCACTTT. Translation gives CASSYRRNSPLHF. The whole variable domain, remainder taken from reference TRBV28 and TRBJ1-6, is DVKVTQSSRYLVKRTGEKVFLECVQDMDHENMFWYRQDPGLGLRLIYFSYDVKMKEKGDIPEGYSVSREKKERFSLILESASTNQTSMYLCASSYRRNSPLHFGNGTRLTVT.